This TCR beta chain derives from a study of OX40 agonist ivuxolimab in advanced cancers. Study-wide context: All patients had ivuxolimab intravenously every 2 weeks at 0.01 to 10 mg/kg. Previous treatment with anti-PD-1, anti-PD-L1 or anti-CTLA-4 therapy was allowed; about 37% had received some. Findings of the study overall: Clonal expansion by week 6 occurred in CD4+ and CD8+ blood T cells (at 0.1 to 3.0 mg/kg).

Sequencing used immunoSEQ multiplex PCR; TCRdb keeps in-frame clones, though not all of them. The sample includes fewer than 80,000 clones, 85% of them seen just once. Germline values: CDR1 MNHEY, CDR2 SMNVEV (reference sequence). The CDR3 spans 15 residues. Trimming cost V 0 bases and J 0 bases, with 6 bases left between them. Points on this clone: Its antigen is as yet unknown.

This TCR was sampled from an adult with an advanced solid tumor such as melanoma, head and neck, liver or kidney cancer. Sample: CD4+ or CD8+ T cells sorted from blood, taken in a trial of the OX40 agonist ivuxolimab. The chain employs TRBV27 and TRBJ1-5; D unresolved. The chain's CDR3 is CASSLSPASNQPQHF. CDR3 nucleotide sequence: TGTGCCAGCAGTTTATCCCCGGCTAGCAATCAGCCCCAGCATTTT.